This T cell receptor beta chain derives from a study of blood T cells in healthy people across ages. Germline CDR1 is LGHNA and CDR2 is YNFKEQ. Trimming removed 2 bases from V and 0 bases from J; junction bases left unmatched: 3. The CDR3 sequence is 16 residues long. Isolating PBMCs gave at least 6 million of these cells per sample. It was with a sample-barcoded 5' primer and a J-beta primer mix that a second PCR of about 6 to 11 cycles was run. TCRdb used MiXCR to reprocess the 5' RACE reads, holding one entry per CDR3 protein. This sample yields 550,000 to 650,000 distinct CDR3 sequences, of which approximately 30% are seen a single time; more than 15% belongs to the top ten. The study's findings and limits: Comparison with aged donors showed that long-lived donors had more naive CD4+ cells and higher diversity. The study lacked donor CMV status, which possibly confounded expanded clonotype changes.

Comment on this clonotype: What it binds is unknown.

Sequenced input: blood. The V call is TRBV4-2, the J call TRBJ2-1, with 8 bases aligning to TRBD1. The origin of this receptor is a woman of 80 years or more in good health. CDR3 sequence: CASSQSRGPSYNEQFF. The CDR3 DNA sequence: TGTGCCAGCAGCCAAAGCAGGGGGCCCTCCTACAATGAGCAGTTCTTC.